A selection of T cell receptor beta chains follows, all from one sample in a study of blood T cells in healthy people across ages. TCRdb independently ran MiXCR on the 5' RACE reads; one entry per CDR3 protein. The sample holds 850,000 to 1,100,000 distinct CDR3 sequences; around two fifths are singletons and the top ten take less than 15%. The sequencing input was blood. These receptors were taken from a man younger than 30 in good health. CDR3s include the opening cysteine and the closing phenylalanine or tryptophan.

cdr3_length	j_call	v_call	cdr3_aa
14	TRBJ2-1	TRBV20-1	CSAPPTSAYNEQFF
15	TRBJ1-4	TRBV12-3/TRBV12-4	CASSKGGTAGEKLFF
14	NA	TRBV20-1	CSAGGQGAFETQYF
15	TRBJ2-3	TRBV4-1	CASSQDLGSADTQYF
14	TRBJ2-5	TRBV3-1	CASSQDSGHNEQYF
15	TRBJ1-5	TRBV20-1	CSARRGAGDNQPQHF
16	TRBJ2-3	TRBV5-1	CASSLGLADRGDTQYF
16	TRBJ2-7	TRBV6-2/TRBV6-3	CASSGSSGPKTYEQYF
17	TRBJ2-1	TRBV9	CASSPRTSGGPELGQFF
16	TRBJ2-3	TRBV4-3	CASSQDFLGYTDTQYF
16	TRBJ2-5	TRBV5-1	CASSSGTDFLQETQYF
17	TRBJ1-6	TRBV6-5	CASSYEAGGSYNSPLHF
15	TRBJ2-1	TRBV29-1	CSVEGRAGGINEQFF
15	TRBJ2-5	TRBV10-3	CAISANRDREETQYF
13	TRBJ1-1	TRBV20-1	CSARWGWNTEAFF
14	TRBJ1-1	TRBV6-1	CASSDLEKNTEAFF
15	TRBJ1-5	TRBV4-1	CASSPGGFRNQPQHF
12	TRBJ1-1	TRBV10-3	CAISECSGGAFF
14	TRBJ1-2	TRBV9	CASSVASGDYGYTF
14	TRBJ2-3	TRBV20-1	CSAPSGRSTDTQYF
15	TRBJ2-1	TRBV3-1	CASSQDLGGANEQFF
15	TRBJ2-4	TRBV6-2/TRBV6-3	CASSWGGQGKNIQYF
13	TRBJ1-1	TRBV4-1	CASSQDLSREAFF
14	TRBJ2-1	TRBV7-8	CASSRKSSYNEQFF
13	TRBJ2-7	TRBV12-3/TRBV12-4	CASSYVGHHEQYF
15	TRBJ2-1	TRBV6-2/TRBV6-3	CASSYEIDSYNEQFF
13	TRBJ1-1	TRBV12-3/TRBV12-4	CASRYRDEAEAFF
15	TRBJ2-1	TRBV12-3/TRBV12-4	CASSLGRGLDSEQFF
13	TRBJ1-6	TRBV4-2	CASSQNINSPLHF
16	TRBJ2-3	TRBV4-3	CASSQVLAGETDTQYF
13	TRBJ2-1	TRBV7-6	CASSPWRGNEQFF
15	TRBJ2-6	TRBV20-1	CSATKRVSGANVLTF
14	TRBJ1-4	TRBV28	CASSFGGANEKLFF
12	TRBJ2-7	TRBV12-3/TRBV12-4	CASSRRAYEQYF
14	TRBJ2-1	TRBV12-5	CASGMLATYNEQFF
14	TRBJ2-1	TRBV21-1	CASSTTQPMLEQFF
15	TRBJ1-3	TRBV29-1	CSVEDQGVVGNTIYF
14	TRBJ1-6	TRBV10-3	CAIKTTGGNSPLHF
20	TRBJ2-1	TRBV12-3/TRBV12-4	CASRGQSLSGGPLAYNEQFF
17	TRBJ2-6	TRBV4-1	CASSHPRPYSGANVLTF
16	TRBJ1-5	TRBV20-1	CSANEWKGSSNQPQHF
11	TRBJ1-1	TRBV20-1	CSVSMNTEAFF
18	TRBJ2-1	TRBV20-1	CSARDQGRKGRSYNEQFF
15	NA	TRBV27	CASSTRQGTQETQYF
14	TRBJ2-1	TRBV20-1	CSAKMTIPDNEQFF
14	TRBJ2-2	TRBV10-3	CAINGGGGTGELFF
14	TRBJ1-4	TRBV27	CASSFGIPSEKLFF
11	TRBJ1-1	TRBV29-1	CSAVNRDEAFF
14	TRBJ1-5	TRBV5-1	CASSLVQGDQPQHF
12	TRBJ2-1	TRBV15	CAASRDVNEQFF
16	TRBJ1-5	TRBV4-2	CASSQEVTGFNQPQHF
9	TRBJ2-1	TRBV10-3	CAIPYEQFF
15	TRBJ1-2	TRBV25-1	CASSDTGTGKNGYTF
15	TRBJ2-3	TRBV18	CASSPPDSGTETQYF
12	NA	TRBV7-9	CAVSGVQETQYF
14	TRBJ1-1	TRBV10-3	CAISVEDRNTEAFF
15	TRBJ1-2	TRBV5-6	CASSLTLGAQGGYTF
11	TRBJ1-2	TRBV28	CVSSPDDGYTF